One and the same sample provided the 21 T cell receptor beta chains below, sequenced in a study of blood T cell repertoires in COVID-19. Clones were read by immunoSEQ multiplex PCR, and TCRdb kept only the in-frame ones, dropping some. The table records around 200,000 clones, roughly 88% of them present only once. Material for sequencing was peripheral blood. The receptor source for this set is a human donor with active or convalescent COVID-19. The donor label of this sample is uncertain.

The V call is TRBV7-2, the J call TRBJ2-5; TRBD1 matches at 9 bases. CDR1 is SGHTA, CDR2 FQGNSA, per germline. Losses at the gene ends were 2 bases for V and 8 bases for J; bases not matched to a gene: 12. The CDR3 has 16 residues. In DNA form, the CDR3 reads TGTGCCAGCAGCTTATATCTGGTCGGGGGACAGGGAACCCAGTACTTC. It is translated as CASSLYLVGGQGTQYF. The entire variable domain, with the rest obtained from reference TRBV7-2 and TRBJ2-5, is as follows: GAGVSQSPSNKVTEKGKDVELRCDPISGHTALYWYRQSLGQGLEFLIYFQGNSAPDKSGLPSDRFSAERTGGSVSTLTIQRTQQEDSAVYLCASSLYLVGGQGTQYFGPGTRLLVL.

The genes are TRBV30 and TRBJ2-2; D remains unclear. CDR1 is GTSNPN, CDR2 SVGIG, per germline (reference sequence). CDR3 length: 13 amino acids. Trimming took 7 bases from V and 2 from J, leaving 11 bases between them. CDR3 amino acids: CAFTPLNTGELFF. The CDR3 DNA reads as TGTGCCTTTACTCCCCTTAACACCGGGGAGCTGTTTTTT.

As DNA, the CDR3 is TGTGCCAGCAGCTTAGGACCTGAGGAGAAGCAGTTCTTC. Residues: CASSLGPEEKQFF. The rearrangement links TRBV7-2 to TRBJ2-1; D unclear. The V end was cut by 1 base, the J end by 11 bases, with 12 bases between. The germline V gene has CDR1 SGHTA and CDR2 FQGNSA. The CDR3 contains 13 residues.

This sequence joins TRBV3-1 (or the pseudogene TRBV3-2) and TRBJ1-2; the match to TRBD1 covers 8 bases. The CDR3 extends over 14 amino acids. Per the germline V gene, CDR1 is LGHDT and CDR2 is YNNKEL (reference sequence). V gave up 5 bases and J gave up 4 bases; unmatched junction bases: 6. CDR3 nucleotides: TGTGCCAGCAGCGGCCGGACAGGGAGCTATGGCTACACCTTC. This gives the protein CASSGRTGSYGYTF.

This sequence joins TRBV6-6 and TRBJ1-4; perhaps TRBD1 as D (5 bases). V was shortened by 4 bases and J by 0 bases, with 6 bases between the two germline ends. The germline V gene has CDR1 MNHNY and CDR2 SVGAGI (reference sequence). This CDR3 comprises 14 residues. CDR3 in DNA: TGTGCCAGCAGTTGGGGCACAACTAATGAAAAACTGTTTTTT. It yields the protein CASSWGTTNEKLFF.

This rearrangement joins TRBV11-3 to TRBJ1-5; 9 bases line up with TRBD1. The germline gives CDR1 SGHNT, CDR2 YENEEA. The length of the CDR3 is 20 residues. Trimming at V came to 1 base and at J to 0 bases, leaving 13 bases not matched to a gene. CDR3 bases: TGTGCCAGCAGCTTAGTCATCCTTCACAGGGGGCCAAATAGCAATCAGCCCCAGCATTTT. Protein sequence: CASSLVILHRGPNSNQPQHF.

This CDR3 reads CASSEYSGTGSIDEQFF. The CDR3 nucleotides read TGTGCCAGCAGTGAATATTCCGGGACAGGGTCTATCGATGAGCAGTTCTTC. The gene calls are TRBV25-1 and TRBJ2-1; 9 positions agree with TRBD1. The CDR3 has 17 amino acids. The V gene's germline CDR1 is MGHDK and CDR2 SYGVNS. The J segment lost 8 bases and the V segment lost 0 bases, leaving 11 bases of the junction unmatched.

The CDR3 is CASSLGQNNGNEQFF. CDR3 DNA: TGTGCCAGCAGCTTAGGACAGAACAATGGGAATGAGCAGTTCTTC. The rearrangement uses TRBV7-9 and TRBJ2-1; possibly TRBD1 for D (5 bases). The germline gives CDR1 SEHNR, CDR2 FQNEAQ (reference sequence). This CDR3 has 15 amino acids. V was shortened by 1 base and J by 7 bases, with 14 bases between the two germline ends.

The CDR3 nucleotides read TGCGCCAGCAGCTGGGGAGAGGGTGGGTACGAGCAGTACTTC. As protein: CASSWGEGGYEQYF. The genes are TRBV5-1 and TRBJ2-7; D possibly corresponds to TRBD2 (5 bases). Looked up from germline, CDR1 is SGHRS and CDR2 is YFSETQ. Deletions cut 3 bases from V and 4 bases from J, with 14 bases between. The CDR3 length is 14 residues.

The chain links TRBV10-2 to TRBJ1-2, with 9 bases fitting TRBD1. Trimming took 2 bases from V and 8 from J; bases not matched to a gene: 3. The germline V gene encodes CDR1 WSHSY and CDR2 SAAADI. This CDR3 is built from 13 residues. The CDR3 sequence is CASSEGTGYGYTF. The CDR3 nucleotides are TGCGCCAGCAGTGAGGGGACAGGGTACGGCTACACCTTC.

The chain links TRBV9 to TRBJ2-7, with 8 bases aligning to TRBD1. V lost 3 bases to trimming and J lost 5 bases; unmatched junction nucleotides: 13. CDR1 is SGDLS and CDR2 is YYNGEE in the germline V gene. This CDR3 has 16 amino acids. CDR3 bases: TGTGCCAGCAGCGCACAGGGGGGCCGATTTGGGGACGAGCAGTACTTC. It encodes CASSAQGGRFGDEQYF. The full variable domain, in which reference TRBV9 and TRBJ2-7 provide the parts outside the CDR3, is DSGVTQTPKHLITATGQRVTLRCSPRSGDLSVYWYQQSLDQGLQFLIQYYNGEERAKGNILERFSAQQFPDLHSELNLSSLELGDSALYFCASSAQGGRFGDEQYFGPGTRLTVT.

The J gene is TRBJ2-3, the V gene TRBV7-2; 9 bases fit TRBD2. This CDR3 has 15 residues. Trimming took 3 bases from V and 5 from J; bases not matched to a gene: 6. Germline V gene lookup returns CDR1 SGHTA and CDR2 FQGNSA. DNA of the CDR3: TGTGCCAGCAGCTTTAGCGGGGGCGGAGGAGATACGCAGTATTTT. Translation: CASSFSGGGGDTQYF.

The V call is TRBV4-1, the J call TRBJ1-1; a possible D gene is TRBD1 (5 bases). The length of the CDR3 is 14 residues. Germline V gene sequence: CDR1 MGHRA, CDR2 YSYEKL. The ends were cut back, 2 bases at V and 5 bases at J, with 12 bases in the middle. Here the CDR3 reads CASSQNRLGTEAFF. In nucleotides, the CDR3 is TGCGCCAGCAGCCAAAACAGGCTGGGGACTGAAGCTTTCTTT.

This clone was seen a handful of times. The chain carries TRBV5-4 and TRBJ1-3; 10 bases map to TRBD1. Trimming cost V 4 bases and J 4 bases; bases outside gene matches: 5. The germline CDR1 and CDR2 sequences are SGHNT and YYREEE (reference sequence). This CDR3 has 15 residues. The chain's CDR3 is CASSAGTGDGNTIYF. DNA for the CDR3: TGTGCCAGCAGCGCAGGGACAGGGGACGGAAACACCATATATTTT.

The chain joins TRBV20-1 to TRBJ1-1; D is possibly TRBD1 (5 bases). V was pared by 3 bases and J by 4 bases, with 9 bases between. The CDR3 sequence is 12 residues long. In germline, CDR1 is DFQATT, CDR2 SNEGSKA (reference sequence). This chain's CDR3 is CSASAGGTEAFF. CDR3 DNA sequence: TGCAGTGCTAGTGCGGGGGGCACTGAAGCTTTCTTT.

V usage is TRBV4-1 and J usage is TRBJ1-1, with 7 bases identical to TRBD1. There are 13 residues in the CDR3. Germline CDR1 MGHRA, CDR2 YSYEKL. V shed 1 base, J shed 6 bases, and the junction held 2 bases outside the gene matches. CDR3 sequence: CASSQVRGAEAFF. The CDR3 DNA reads as TGCGCCAGCAGCCAAGTCAGGGGGGCTGAAGCTTTCTTT.

This sequence joins TRBV27 and TRBJ2-7; 10 nucleotides match TRBD1. The CDR3 sequence is 18 residues long. Germline V gene data show CDR1 as MNHEY and CDR2 as SMNVEV (reference sequence). V shed 4 bases, J shed 3 bases, and the junction held 15 bases outside the gene matches. CDR3 loop: CASSSGQGGREKYYEQYF. In DNA form, the CDR3 reads TGTGCCAGCAGTTCCGGACAGGGGGGCCGGGAGAAGTACTACGAGCAGTACTTC.

The chain employs TRBV19 and TRBJ1-5; 10 bases are a match to TRBD1. Losses at the gene ends were 3 bases for V and 1 base for J; bases not matched to a gene: 6. Per the germline V gene, CDR1 is LNHDA and CDR2 is SQIVND (reference sequence). The CDR3 runs to 17 residues. CDR3 region: CASSILTGGYSNQPQHF. In nucleotides, the CDR3 is TGTGCCAGTAGTATCCTGACAGGGGGCTACAGCAATCAGCCCCAGCATTTT.

The chain combines TRBV11-1 with TRBJ1-2; D gene ambiguous. Germline V gives CDR1 SGHAT, CDR2 FQDESV (reference sequence). The germline V and J ends were trimmed by 5 bases and 3 bases, with 10 bases remaining between them. The CDR3 loop spans 13 amino acids. The DNA for the CDR3 is TGTGCCAGCAGCGGAGGGAGGCACTATGGCTACACCTTC. Encoded protein: CASSGGRHYGYTF.

This clone was observed a single time. This CDR3 reads CASSLLGQYSNQPQHF. CDR3 DNA sequence: TGTGCCAGCAGTTTACTAGGACAGTATAGCAATCAGCCCCAGCATTTT. The chain links TRBV28 to TRBJ1-5; a possible D gene is TRBD1 (6 bases). The germline V and J ends were trimmed by 2 bases and 0 bases, with 11 bases remaining between them. CDR1 MDHEN and CDR2 SYDVKM come from the germline V gene. CDR3 length: 16 amino acids.

The CDR3 DNA follows: TGTGCCAGGTCCTCGGGCGGGAGGAACACCGGGGAGCTGTTTTTT. Translated, it gives CARSSGGRNTGELFF. The chain uses TRBV7-9 and TRBJ2-2; 7 bases match TRBD2. V shed 9 bases and J 1 base; nucleotides not matched to a gene: 8. Germline CDR1 and CDR2: SEHNR and FQNEAQ (reference sequence). The CDR3 totals 15 residues.